These 21 T cell receptor beta chains were sequenced from one sample in a study of radiation and T cells in renal cell carcinoma. TCRdb keeps only in-frame clones here, not all; method: immunoSEQ multiplex PCR. The table lists about 150,000 clones, roughly 90% of them singletons. Time point indicated: blood 2 weeks post-SBRT. Stated treatment: 15 Gy SBRT to primary tumor, nephrectomy 4 weeks later. The sample in question was blood, obtained from a patient whose treatment included radiotherapy and nephrectomy. Every receptor here comes from a woman aged 50 to 60 with renal cell carcinoma.

This chain joins TRBV5-1 and TRBJ2-7, with 8 positions matching TRBD1. From germline, CDR1 is SGHRS and CDR2 YFSETQ. V gave up 7 bases and J gave up 10 bases; unmatched junction bases: 13. The CDR3 has 13 amino acids. CDR3: CASQDRDGRRQYF. DNA of the CDR3: TGCGCCAGCCAGGACAGGGATGGTCGACGTCAGTACTTC.

This sequence joins TRBV5-4 and TRBJ1-4; 8 bases are a match to TRBD1. Per the germline V gene, CDR1 is SGHNT and CDR2 is YYREEE (reference sequence). The CDR3 loop spans 13 amino acids. Trimming cost V 9 bases and J 7 bases; bases outside gene matches: 8. The CDR3 here is CANKDREREKLFF. CDR3 in DNA: TGTGCCAACAAGGACAGGGAGCGTGAAAAACTGTTTTTT.

This clone was seen just once. The chain uses TRBV5-1 and TRBJ2-6; D unresolved. Trimming shortened V by 0 bases and J by 0 bases, and 7 bases separated the two germline ends. The CDR3 contains 16 residues. CDR1 and CDR2 from the germline V gene are SGHRS and YFSETQ. The CDR3 loop reads CASSLEAVSGANVLTF. The CDR3 region has the DNA TGCGCCAGCAGCTTGGAGGCGGTCTCTGGGGCCAACGTCCTGACTTTC.

This chain connects TRBV6-5 to TRBJ2-7; tentative D call: TRBD1 (6 bases). The CDR3 consists of 15 residues. V shed 0 bases and J shed 6 bases, with 15 bases lying between them. The germline gives CDR1 MNHEY, CDR2 SVGAGI. CDR3 sequence: CASSYSTVAGVEQYF. In nucleotides, the CDR3 is TGTGCCAGCAGTTACTCGACCGTCGCAGGGGTCGAGCAGTACTTC.

Remarks on this clone: Sequence at one end of the junction differs from germline and may be a read error. The rearrangement joins TRBV7-7 to TRBJ2-5; 9 nucleotides agree with TRBD1. Germline V gene sequence: CDR1 SSHAT, CDR2 FNYEAQ (reference sequence). This CDR3 region has 16 residues. CDR3: CASSLVGTGLQETQYF. For the CDR3, the DNA is TGTGCTAGCAGCTTAGTGGGGACAGGGCTCCAAGAGACCCAGTACTTC.

V is TRBV6-5 and J is TRBJ2-1; 10 bases are shared with TRBD2. CDR1 and CDR2 (germline): MNHEY, SVGAGI. The junction had 9 bases not matched to a gene; V was cut back by 4 bases and J by 6 bases. This CDR3 spans 16 amino acids. CDR3 residues: CASSSPRTSGINEQFF. In DNA, the CDR3 is TGTGCCAGCAGTTCCCCCCGGACTAGCGGCATCAATGAGCAGTTCTTC.

The chain's CDR3 is CASSLTTGLSTDTQYF. The CDR3 nucleotides are TGTGCCAGCAGCTTGACAACAGGGCTGAGCACAGATACGCAGTATTTT. The V and J genes are TRBV5-6 and TRBJ2-3; a possible D gene is TRBD1 (6 bases). Deletions cut 1 base from V and 0 bases from J, with 12 bases between. The CDR3 is made up of 16 amino acids. Germline CDR1 and CDR2: SGHDT and YYEEEE.

This clone occurred once. The chain joins TRBV25-1 to TRBJ2-7; D uncertain. CDR3 length: 11 amino acids. The germline V gene has CDR1 MGHDK and CDR2 SYGVNS. With 3 bases removed from V and 3 bases from J, the gap between germline ends came to 3 bases. The CDR3 protein is CASSDRYEQYF. The CDR3, as DNA: TGTGCCAGCAGTGATCGCTACGAGCAGTACTTC.

The chain links TRBV7-2 to TRBJ1-2; tentative D call: TRBD1 (5 bases). The V end lost 0 bases, the J end lost 7 bases, and 6 bases lay between the germline ends. The CDR3 loop spans 12 amino acids. The V gene's germline CDR1 is SGHTA and CDR2 FQGNSA. The CDR3 spells CASSLAGVGYTF. As DNA, the CDR3 is TGTGCCAGCAGCTTAGCAGGGGTTGGCTACACCTTC.

The chain uses TRBV19 and TRBJ2-3; D may be TRBD2 (5 bases). The CDR3 has 15 residues. Germline V gene lookup returns CDR1 LNHDA and CDR2 SQIVND (reference sequence). The germline V and J ends were trimmed by 9 bases and 1 base, with 17 bases remaining between them. This CDR3 reads CASRKGGIGTDTQYF. In DNA, the CDR3 is TGTGCCAGCCGAAAAGGAGGTATAGGCACAGATACGCAGTATTTT.

This chain links TRBV19 with TRBJ1-2, with D uncertain. CDR1 is LNHDA, CDR2 SQIVND, per germline (reference sequence). This CDR3 has 15 residues. V was shortened by 1 base and J by 4 bases, with 13 bases between the two germline ends. CDR3 sequence: CASSIGRVTGYGYTF. CDR3 nucleotides: TGTGCCAGTAGTATAGGTAGAGTGACCGGCTATGGCTACACCTTC.

The rearrangement uses TRBV5-6 and TRBJ2-2; 11 bases are a match to TRBD1. The germline gives CDR1 SGHDT, CDR2 YYEEEE. V lost 5 bases, J lost 7 bases, and 10 bases stayed unmatched. This CDR3 is 16 amino acids long. The CDR3 region is CASRPGQGARGGELFF. The CDR3 coding sequence is TGTGCCAGCAGACCCGGACAGGGGGCTAGGGGCGGGGAGCTGTTTTTT.

The chain couples TRBV6-4 to TRBJ1-1, with a weak D call TRBD1 (6 bases). Trimming cost V 3 bases and J 4 bases, with 15 bases left between them. The CDR3 runs 15 residues. Germline-derived CDR1 and CDR2 are MRHNA and SNTAGT. CDR3 nucleotide sequence: TGTGCCAGCAGTGAAGGAAGGGGGGCCGGCACTGAAGCTTTCTTT. Its translation is CASSEGRGAGTEAFF.

The gene calls are TRBV29-1 and TRBJ2-5; D gene ambiguous. This CDR3 region has 13 residues. Germline V CDR1 and CDR2: SQVTM, ANQGSEA. Trimming removed 2 bases at V and 5 bases at J, with 12 bases between. The CDR3 DNA follows: TGCAGCGTTGAAACACAACCCGGGGAGACCCAGTACTTC. Translating it yields CSVETQPGETQYF.

This chain joins TRBV7-9 and TRBJ2-5, with D unresolved. The CDR3 spans 15 residues. V gave up 5 bases and J gave up 2 bases, with 15 bases separating them. Germline loops: CDR1 SEHNR, CDR2 FQNEAQ (reference sequence). The CDR3 reads CASSPKRRLQETQYF. The CDR3, as DNA: TGTGCCAGCAGCCCAAAAAGGAGACTGCAAGAGACCCAGTACTTC.

The V call is TRBV6-5, the J call TRBJ2-5, with TRBD1 as a possible D gene (6 bases). The CDR3 runs to 14 residues. Germline values: CDR1 MNHEY, CDR2 SVGAGI. The V and J ends lost 6 bases and 0 bases respectively, with 11 bases between them. CDR3 sequence reads: CASSEGGNQETQYF. The CDR3 DNA reads TGTGCCAGCAGCGAAGGGGGAAACCAAGAGACCCAGTACTTC.

The gene calls are TRBV5-4 and TRBJ2-1, with D perhaps TRBD2 (7 bases). CDR1 SGHNT and CDR2 YYREEE come from the germline V gene (reference sequence). The CDR3 sequence is 14 residues long. The V end lost 4 bases, the J end lost 6 bases, and 14 bases lay between the germline ends. The CDR3 sequence is CASSGLADSNEQFF. In DNA form, the CDR3 reads TGTGCCAGCAGCGGGCTAGCGGACAGCAATGAGCAGTTCTTC.

The rearrangement joins TRBV15 to TRBJ1-1; a possible D gene is TRBD1 (5 bases). The CDR3 totals 13 residues. Per the germline V gene, CDR1 is LNHNV and CDR2 is YYDKDF (reference sequence). The germline V and J ends were trimmed by 5 bases and 11 bases, with 18 bases remaining between them. The CDR3 DNA reads as TGTGCCACCAGCGGGGGGGGGACCCCTCTGGCTTTCTTT. It specifies CATSGGGTPLAFF.

This clone was seen a few times. The chain has TRBV12-5 and TRBJ1-1; unclear D gene. Germline V CDR1 and CDR2: LGHNT, FRNRAP. V was clipped by 1 base and J by 12 bases, with 12 bases between them. The CDR3 extends over 12 amino acids. DNA for the CDR3: TGTGCTAGTGGTTTGGAGAAGCCCGCCTCTTTCTTT. Translated, it gives CASGLEKPASFF.

The chain's CDR3 is CASSDHRDRPYEQYF. The CDR3 DNA reads TGTGCCAGCAGTGACCACCGGGACCGACCCTACGAGCAGTACTTC. The chain carries TRBV6-4 and TRBJ2-7; D tentatively reads TRBD1 or TRBD2 (5 bases each). The CDR3 has 15 amino acids. V lost 2 bases, J lost 2 bases, and 13 bases lay in between. Germline V CDR1 and CDR2: MRHNA, SNTAGT.

The chain employs TRBV5-8 and TRBJ2-7; D might be TRBD2 (5 bases). V lost 8 bases to trimming and J lost 7 bases, with 16 bases between them. The CDR3 spans 12 residues. The germline gives CDR1 SGHTS, CDR2 YDEGEE. The CDR3 sequence: CASSGKVGEQYF. CDR3 nucleotides: TGTGCCAGTTCCGGGAAGGTGGGGGAGCAGTACTTC.